This TCR beta chain was sequenced during a study of CD8 T cells in ankylosing spondylitis. Study-level points and caveats: Seemingly distinctive of ankylosing spondylitis blood was a TCR beta motif formed by eight highly homologous variants.

Comments on this clonotype: Its specificity is unknown.

This CDR3 spans 13 amino acids. Germline lookup yields CDR1 SGHNT and CDR2 YENEEA. Between the trimmed V and J ends, which lost 4 bases and 0 bases, there was a span of 4 bases. TCRdb passed the 5' RACE reads through MiXCR, listing each CDR3 protein once. Here the sample spans approximately 440,000 distinct CDR3 sequences, about a sixth being singletons. This TCR was sampled from a male donor with ankylosing spondylitis. Material for sequencing was blood, either unsorted or a sorted T cell fraction (not recorded which). This sequence joins TRBV11-3 and TRBJ1-3; D is ambiguous. CDR3 protein: CASSSLSGNTIYF. As DNA, the CDR3 is TGTGCCAGCAGCTCCCTCTCTGGAAACACCATATATTTT.